The rows below give T cell receptor beta chains drawn from one sample of a study of blood T cell repertoires in COVID-19. The method was immunoSEQ multiplex PCR; TCRdb's version includes in-frame clones alone and lacks a portion of them. This sample has 76,000 or so clones; roughly 85% occur once, and the top ten carry 6.5% to 8.5%. Sequencing input: peripheral blood. These receptors came from a man younger than 40 with acute or convalescent COVID-19. The conserved cysteine and the conserved F or W are not part of the CDR3 here. D genes are given only for firm matches.

ASSKSGGQETQY | 12 | TRBV9 | NA
ASSQEPQGSTDTQY | 14 | TRBV4-1 | NA
ASSYSPREGGRQY | 13 | TRBV6-5 | TRBD2
ASSGTGGWNEKLF | 13 | TRBV3-1/TRBV3-2 | TRBD1
ASSFAGTGECY | 11 | TRBV7-8 | TRBD1
ASSSNLNQPQH | 11 | TRBV6-2/TRBV6-3 | NA
ASSSGPYEQY | 10 | TRBV10-1 | NA
ASSGLGTYNEQF | 12 | TRBV2 | NA
ATSRDRAGGDNEQF | 14 | TRBV15 | TRBD2
ASSPTPHPLH | 10 | TRBV12-3/TRBV12-4 | NA
ASSQEPGGTYEQY | 13 | TRBV4-1 | TRBD2
ASSPYDGSGYT | 11 | TRBV18 | NA
ASSQERTSGRGEQF | 14 | TRBV14 | TRBD2
ASSYIRGGRGGIQY | 14 | TRBV7-2 | TRBD2
ASSLSRAGNTIY | 12 | TRBV28 | NA
AWSGAGGSIWQF | 12 | TRBV30 | NA
ASSIDGDEQY | 10 | TRBV19 | NA
ASRSGGFYGYT | 11 | TRBV7-2 | TRBD1
ASNEDRGYNEQF | 12 | TRBV28 | TRBD1
ASSLGSSSYEQY | 12 | TRBV5-1 | NA
ASKGVVLGTEAF | 12 | TRBV6-5 | NA
ASSLRSGGGYT | 11 | TRBV7-2 | NA
ASSSPGQSSGANVLT | 15 | TRBV28 | NA
ASSQERAGEETQY | 13 | TRBV4-1 | TRBD2
ASSPGPYEQY | 10 | TRBV6-5 | NA
ASSHGTSGYT | 10 | TRBV13 | NA
ASTGGDWGNNQPQH | 14 | TRBV19 | NA
ASSLSGRGGGETQY | 14 | TRBV7-3 | NA
ASSLGQVVGVDEQY | 14 | TRBV5-1 | NA
ASSPQRLAEYNEQF | 14 | TRBV5-1 | TRBD2
ASKSAEGFLPEAF | 13 | TRBV2 | NA
ASSLEADTQY | 10 | TRBV27 | NA
ASSPPGGGEQY | 11 | TRBV10-1 | NA
ASSFHIGGGEKLF | 13 | TRBV5-5 | TRBD1
ASRAGTGDNQPQH | 13 | TRBV6-5 | TRBD1
ASSIQGSTDTQY | 12 | TRBV19 | NA
ASSGSSGYNEQF | 12 | TRBV10-1 | NA